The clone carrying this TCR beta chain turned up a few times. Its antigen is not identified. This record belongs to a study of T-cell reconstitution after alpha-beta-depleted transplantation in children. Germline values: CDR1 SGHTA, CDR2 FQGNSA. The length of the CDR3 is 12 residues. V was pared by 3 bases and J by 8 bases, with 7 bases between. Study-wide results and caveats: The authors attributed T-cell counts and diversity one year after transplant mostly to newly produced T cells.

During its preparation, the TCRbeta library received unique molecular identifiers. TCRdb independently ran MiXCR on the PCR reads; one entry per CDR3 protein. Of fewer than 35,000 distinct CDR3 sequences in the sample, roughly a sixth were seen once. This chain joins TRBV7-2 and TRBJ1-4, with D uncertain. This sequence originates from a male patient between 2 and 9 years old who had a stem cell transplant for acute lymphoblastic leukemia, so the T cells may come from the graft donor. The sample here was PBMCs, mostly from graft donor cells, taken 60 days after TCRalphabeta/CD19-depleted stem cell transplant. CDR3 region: CASSFSREKLFF. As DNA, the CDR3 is TGTGCCAGCAGCTTTTCTCGGGAAAAACTGTTTTTT.